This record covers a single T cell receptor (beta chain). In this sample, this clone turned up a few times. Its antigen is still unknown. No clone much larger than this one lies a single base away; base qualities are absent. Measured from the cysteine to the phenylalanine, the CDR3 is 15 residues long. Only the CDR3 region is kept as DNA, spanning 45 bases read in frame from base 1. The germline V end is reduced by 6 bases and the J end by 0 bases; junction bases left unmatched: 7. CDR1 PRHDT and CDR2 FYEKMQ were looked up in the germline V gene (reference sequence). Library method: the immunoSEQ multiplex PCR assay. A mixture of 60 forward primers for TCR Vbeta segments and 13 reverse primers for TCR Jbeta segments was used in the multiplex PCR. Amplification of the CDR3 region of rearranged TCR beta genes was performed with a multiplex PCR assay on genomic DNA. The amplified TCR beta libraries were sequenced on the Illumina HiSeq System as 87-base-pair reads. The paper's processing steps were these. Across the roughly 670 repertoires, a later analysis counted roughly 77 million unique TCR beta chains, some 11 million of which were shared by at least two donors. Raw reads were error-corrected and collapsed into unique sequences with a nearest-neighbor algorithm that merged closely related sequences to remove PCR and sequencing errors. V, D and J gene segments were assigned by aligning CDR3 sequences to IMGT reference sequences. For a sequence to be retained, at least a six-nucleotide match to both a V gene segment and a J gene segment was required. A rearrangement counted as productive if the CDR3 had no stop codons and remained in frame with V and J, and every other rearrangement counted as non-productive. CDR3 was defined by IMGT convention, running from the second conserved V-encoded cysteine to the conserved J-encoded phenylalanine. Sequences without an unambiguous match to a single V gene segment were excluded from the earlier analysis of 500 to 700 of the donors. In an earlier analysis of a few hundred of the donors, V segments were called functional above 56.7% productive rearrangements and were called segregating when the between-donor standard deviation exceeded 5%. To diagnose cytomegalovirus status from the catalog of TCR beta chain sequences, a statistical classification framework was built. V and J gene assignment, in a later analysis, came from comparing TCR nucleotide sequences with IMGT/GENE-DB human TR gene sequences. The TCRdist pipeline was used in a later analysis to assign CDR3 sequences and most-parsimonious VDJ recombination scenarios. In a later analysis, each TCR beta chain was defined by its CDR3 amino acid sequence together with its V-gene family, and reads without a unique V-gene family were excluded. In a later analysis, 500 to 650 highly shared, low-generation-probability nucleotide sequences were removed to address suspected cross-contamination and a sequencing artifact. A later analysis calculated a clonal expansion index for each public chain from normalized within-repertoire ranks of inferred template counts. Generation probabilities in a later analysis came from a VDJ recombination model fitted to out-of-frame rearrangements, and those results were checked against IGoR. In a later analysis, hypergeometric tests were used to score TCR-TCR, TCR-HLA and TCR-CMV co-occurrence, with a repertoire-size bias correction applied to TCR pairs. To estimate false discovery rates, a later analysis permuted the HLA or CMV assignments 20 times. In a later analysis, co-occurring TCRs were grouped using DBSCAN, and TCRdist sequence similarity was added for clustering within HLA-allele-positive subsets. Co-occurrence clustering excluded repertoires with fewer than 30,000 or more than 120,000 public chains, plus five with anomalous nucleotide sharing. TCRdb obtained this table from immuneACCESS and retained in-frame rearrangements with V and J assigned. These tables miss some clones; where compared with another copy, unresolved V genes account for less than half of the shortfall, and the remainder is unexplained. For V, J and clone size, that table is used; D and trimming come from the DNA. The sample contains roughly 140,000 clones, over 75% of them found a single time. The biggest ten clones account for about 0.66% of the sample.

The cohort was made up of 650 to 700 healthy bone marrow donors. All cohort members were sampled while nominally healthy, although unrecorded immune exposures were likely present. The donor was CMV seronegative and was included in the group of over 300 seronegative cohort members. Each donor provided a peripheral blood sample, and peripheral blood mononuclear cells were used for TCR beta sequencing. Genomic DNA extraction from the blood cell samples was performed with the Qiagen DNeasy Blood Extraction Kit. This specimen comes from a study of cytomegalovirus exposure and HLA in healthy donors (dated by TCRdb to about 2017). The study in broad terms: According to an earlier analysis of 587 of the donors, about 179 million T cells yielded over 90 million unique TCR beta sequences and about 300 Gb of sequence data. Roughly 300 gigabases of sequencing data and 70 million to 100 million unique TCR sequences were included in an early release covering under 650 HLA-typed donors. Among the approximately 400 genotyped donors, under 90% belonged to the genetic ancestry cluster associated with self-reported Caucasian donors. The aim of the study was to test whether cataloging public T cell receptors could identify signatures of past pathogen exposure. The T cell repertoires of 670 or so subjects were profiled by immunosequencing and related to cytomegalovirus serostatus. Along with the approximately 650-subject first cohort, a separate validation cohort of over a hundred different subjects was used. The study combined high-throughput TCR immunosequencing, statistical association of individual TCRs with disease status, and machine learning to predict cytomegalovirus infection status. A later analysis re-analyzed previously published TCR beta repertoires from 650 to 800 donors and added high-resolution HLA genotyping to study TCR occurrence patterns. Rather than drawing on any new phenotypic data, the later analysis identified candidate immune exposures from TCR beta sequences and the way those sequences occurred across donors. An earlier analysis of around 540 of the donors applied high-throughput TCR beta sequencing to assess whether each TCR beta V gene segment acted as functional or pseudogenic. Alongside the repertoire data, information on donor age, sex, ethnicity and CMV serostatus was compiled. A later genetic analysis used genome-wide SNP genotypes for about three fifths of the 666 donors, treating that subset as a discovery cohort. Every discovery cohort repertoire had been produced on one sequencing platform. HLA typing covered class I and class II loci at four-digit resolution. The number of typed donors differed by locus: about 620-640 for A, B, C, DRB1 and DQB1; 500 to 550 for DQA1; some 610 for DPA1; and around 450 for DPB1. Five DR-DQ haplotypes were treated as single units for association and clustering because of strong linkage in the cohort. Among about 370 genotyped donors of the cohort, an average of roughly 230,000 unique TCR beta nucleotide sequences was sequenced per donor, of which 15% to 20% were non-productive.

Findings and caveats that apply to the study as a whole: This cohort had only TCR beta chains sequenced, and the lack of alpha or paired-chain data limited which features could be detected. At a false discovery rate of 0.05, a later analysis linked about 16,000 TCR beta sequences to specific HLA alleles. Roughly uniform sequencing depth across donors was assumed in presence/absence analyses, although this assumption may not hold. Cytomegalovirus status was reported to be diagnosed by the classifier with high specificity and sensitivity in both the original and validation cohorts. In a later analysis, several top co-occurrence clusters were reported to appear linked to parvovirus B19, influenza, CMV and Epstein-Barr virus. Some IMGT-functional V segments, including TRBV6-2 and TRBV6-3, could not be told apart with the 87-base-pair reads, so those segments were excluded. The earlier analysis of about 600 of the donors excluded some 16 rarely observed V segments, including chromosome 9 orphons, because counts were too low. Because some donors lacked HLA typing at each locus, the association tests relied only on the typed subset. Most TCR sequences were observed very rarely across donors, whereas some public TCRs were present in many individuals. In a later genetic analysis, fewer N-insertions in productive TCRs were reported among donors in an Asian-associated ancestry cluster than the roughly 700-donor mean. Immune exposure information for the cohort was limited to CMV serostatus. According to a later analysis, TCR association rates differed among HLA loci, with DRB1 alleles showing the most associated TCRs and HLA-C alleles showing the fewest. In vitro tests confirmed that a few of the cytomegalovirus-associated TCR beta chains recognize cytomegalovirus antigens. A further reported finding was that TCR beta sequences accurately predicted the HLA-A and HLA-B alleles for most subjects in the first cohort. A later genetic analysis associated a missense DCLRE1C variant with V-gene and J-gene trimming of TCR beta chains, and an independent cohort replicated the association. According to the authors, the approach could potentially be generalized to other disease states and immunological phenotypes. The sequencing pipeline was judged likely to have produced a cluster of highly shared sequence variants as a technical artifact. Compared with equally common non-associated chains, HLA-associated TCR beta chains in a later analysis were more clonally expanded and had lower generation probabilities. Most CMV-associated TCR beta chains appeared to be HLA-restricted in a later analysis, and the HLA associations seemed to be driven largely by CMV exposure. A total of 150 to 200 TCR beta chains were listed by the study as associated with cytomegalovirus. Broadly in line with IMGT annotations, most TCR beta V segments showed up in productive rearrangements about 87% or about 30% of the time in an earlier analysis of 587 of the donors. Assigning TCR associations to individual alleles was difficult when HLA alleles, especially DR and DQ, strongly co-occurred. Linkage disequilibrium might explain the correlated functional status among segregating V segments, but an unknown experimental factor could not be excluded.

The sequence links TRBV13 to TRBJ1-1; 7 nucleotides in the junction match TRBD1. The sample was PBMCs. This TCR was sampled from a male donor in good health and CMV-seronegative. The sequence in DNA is TGTGCCAGCAGAGGGACAGTAAACATGAACACTGAAGCTTTCTTT. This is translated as CASRGTVNMNTEAFF.